Described below is a single T cell receptor beta chain sequence and its context. These data belong to a study of CDR3 diversity in severe acne. Via MiXCR, TCRdb re-called the PCR reads, giving one row per CDR3 protein. Of about 97,000 distinct CDR3 sequences in the sample, around 56% were seen once. Germline V gives CDR1 SGHTA, CDR2 FQGTGA. The CDR3 totals 13 residues. V lost 5 bases and J 3 bases, leaving 11 bases between the germline ends. V gene TRBV7-3 combines with J gene TRBJ2-7, with TRBD1 as a possible D gene (6 bases). This receptor was identified in a male donor with acne. Input material: blood. CDR3 sequence: CASSINRDYEQYF. As DNA, the CDR3 is TGTGCCAGCAGCATTAACAGGGACTACGAGCAGTACTTC. Full variable domain (missing parts from reference TRBV7-3 and TRBJ2-7): GAGVSQTPSNKVTEKGKYVELRCDPISGHTALYWYRQSLGQGPEFLIYFQGTGAADDSGLPNDRFFAVRPEGSVSTLKIQRTERGDSAVYLCASSINRDYEQYFGPGTRLTVT.